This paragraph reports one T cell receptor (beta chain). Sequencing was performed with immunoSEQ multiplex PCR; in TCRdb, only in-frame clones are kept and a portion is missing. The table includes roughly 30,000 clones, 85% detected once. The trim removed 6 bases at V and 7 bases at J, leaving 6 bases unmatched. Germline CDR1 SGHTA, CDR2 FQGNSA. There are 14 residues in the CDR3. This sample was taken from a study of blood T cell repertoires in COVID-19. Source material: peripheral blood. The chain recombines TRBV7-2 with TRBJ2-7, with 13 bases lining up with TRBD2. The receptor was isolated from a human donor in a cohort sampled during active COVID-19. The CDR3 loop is CASRLAGGTREQYF. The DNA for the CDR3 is TGTGCCAGCAGACTAGCGGGGGGGACTCGTGAGCAGTACTTC. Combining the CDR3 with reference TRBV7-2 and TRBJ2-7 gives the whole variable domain GAGVSQSPSNKVTEKGKDVELRCDPISGHTALYWYRQSLGQGLEFLIYFQGNSAPDKSGLPSDRFSAERTGGSVSTLTIQRTQQEDSAVYLCASRLAGGTREQYFGPGTRLTVT.